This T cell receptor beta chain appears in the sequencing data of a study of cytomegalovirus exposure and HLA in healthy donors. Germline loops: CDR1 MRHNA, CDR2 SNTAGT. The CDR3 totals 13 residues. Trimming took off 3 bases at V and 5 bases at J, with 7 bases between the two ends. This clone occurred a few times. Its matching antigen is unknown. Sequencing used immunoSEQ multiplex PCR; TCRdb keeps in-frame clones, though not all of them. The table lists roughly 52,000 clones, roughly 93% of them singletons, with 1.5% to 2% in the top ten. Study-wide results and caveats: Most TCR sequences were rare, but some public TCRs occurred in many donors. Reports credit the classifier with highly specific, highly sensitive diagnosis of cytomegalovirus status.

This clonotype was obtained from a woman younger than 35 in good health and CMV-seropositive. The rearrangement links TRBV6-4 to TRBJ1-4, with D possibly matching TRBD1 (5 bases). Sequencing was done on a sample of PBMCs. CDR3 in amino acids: CASSETANEKLFF. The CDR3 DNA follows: TGTGCCAGCAGTGAGACAGCAAATGAAAAACTGTTTTTT.